The sample holds many counts of the clone carrying this TCR beta chain. Its antigen is still unknown. Germline V CDR1 and CDR2: PRHDT, FYEKMQ (reference sequence). The length of the CDR3 is 13 residues. V lost 5 bases to trimming and J lost 9 bases, with 14 bases between them. This entry is derived from a study of CD8 T cells in ankylosing spondylitis. Whole-study findings and limits: Blood from ankylosing spondylitis patients appeared to carry a characteristic roughly 8-variant TCR beta motif. CD8+ cells made up the disease-linked clones, which were relatively rare in peripheral blood. Matched ankylosing spondylitis synovial fluid reportedly contained a significantly enriched population of disease-linked clones. Reactive arthritis synovial fluid and blood were previously reported to contain some motif variants.

With molecular barcodes, quantitative 5'-RACE was used to make the TCR beta libraries. TCRdb reanalysed the 5' RACE reads using MiXCR and keeps one entry per CDR3 protein. The data contain some 220,000 distinct CDR3 sequences, 7% to 8% of them singletons. This chain joins TRBV13 and TRBJ1-5, with D perhaps matching TRBD1 (5 bases). The sequencing input was blood, either unsorted or a sorted T cell fraction (not recorded which). This TCR was sampled from a male donor with ankylosing spondylitis. The CDR3 protein is CASSPTGRAPQHF. The CDR3 coding sequence is TGTGCCAGCAGCCCAACCGGCAGGGCGCCCCAGCATTTT. The whole variable domain, remainder taken from reference TRBV13 and TRBJ1-5, is AAGVIQSPRHLIKEKRETATLKCYPIPRHDTVYWYQQGPGQDPQFLISFYEKMQSDKGSIPDRFSAQQFSDYHSELNMSSLELGDSALYFCASSPTGRAPQHFGDGTRLSIL.